The 27 T cell receptor beta chains in this list originate from one sample, sequenced in a study of cytotoxic CD8 clonotypes in ibrutinib-treated CLL. Sequencing was performed with immunoSEQ multiplex PCR; in TCRdb, only in-frame clones are kept and a portion is missing. Of about 300,000 clones in the sample, roughly three quarters were seen once. This material consisted of PBMCs, taken at disease progression, from a patient treated with ibrutinib. The receptors were gathered from a human donor with chronic lymphocytic leukemia.

The rearrangement uses TRBV10-3 and TRBJ2-2; D is perhaps TRBD1 or TRBD2 (5 bases each). V was trimmed by 10 bases and J by 1 base, leaving 13 bases between them. From germline, CDR1 is ENHRY and CDR2 SYGVKD. This CDR3 is built from 14 residues. For the CDR3, the DNA is TGTGCCACGCACCGGGACCAGAACACCGGGGAGCTGTTTTTT. It encodes CATHRDQNTGELFF.

This clone has just a few counts. This chain connects TRBV7-9 to TRBJ2-3, with a tentative D call TRBD2 (6 bases). The CDR3 spans 13 residues. The ends were cut back, 5 bases at V and 4 bases at J, with 10 bases in the middle. CDR1 and CDR2 from the germline V gene are SEHNR and FQNEAQ (reference sequence). Here the CDR3 reads CASSPRGPDTQYF. The CDR3 region has the DNA TGTGCCAGCAGCCCGCGGGGTCCAGATACGCAGTATTTT.

V usage is TRBV29-1 and J usage is TRBJ2-1, with D perhaps given as TRBD1 or TRBD2 (5 bases each). The germline V gene has CDR1 SQVTM and CDR2 ANQGSEA. V was clipped by 2 bases and J by 9 bases, with 20 bases between them. This CDR3 contains 15 residues. CDR3 nucleotide sequence: TGCAGCGTTGAAACGCAACCCGGGGCCGGCGGTGAGCAGTTCTTC. This sequence encodes CSVETQPGAGGEQFF.

The chain couples TRBV10-1 to TRBJ2-3, with 12 bases lining up with TRBD1. CDR1 and CDR2 from the germline V gene are WNHNN and SYGVQD (reference sequence). The CDR3 loop spans 21 amino acids. The V and J ends lost 10 bases and 0 bases, in that order; junction bases with no gene match: 23. CDR3 sequence (DNA): TGCGCCACTCCATTACGGGACAGGGGGCCAACTTCCCTCAAAAGCACAGATACGCAGTATTTT. Translated: CATPLRDRGPTSLKSTDTQYF.

The rearrangement joins TRBV6-5 to TRBJ1-4, with D uncertain. Germline V gene data show CDR1 as MNHEY and CDR2 as SVGAGI. This CDR3 comprises 15 residues. V lost 6 bases to trimming and J lost 5 bases, with 16 bases between them. The CDR3 region has the DNA TGTGCCAGCAGACCCCCGGGCAGCTTGAATGAAAAACTGTTTTTT. Its translation: CASRPPGSLNEKLFF.

For this clone: Its ends do not fully match the called genes, so a read error is possible. The V call is TRBV9, the J call TRBJ2-3; the D gene is possibly TRBD1 (6 bases). CDR3 length equals 9 residues. CDR1 is SGDLS, CDR2 YYNGEE, per germline. CDR3: CASSAEGDF. CDR3 DNA sequence: TGTGCCAGCAGCGCCGAGGGGGATTTT.

The V call is TRBV4-1, the J call TRBJ1-2; 7 nucleotides match TRBD1. The CDR3 is made up of 16 amino acids. Germline trimming cut 0 bases from V and 2 bases from J; bases unmatched to any gene: 6. Per the germline V gene, CDR1 is MGHRA and CDR2 is YSYEKL. CDR3 residues: CASSQEPQGINYGYTF. CDR3 DNA sequence: TGCGCCAGCAGCCAAGAACCACAGGGGATAAACTATGGCTACACCTTC.

The chain links TRBV5-6 to TRBJ2-7, with TRBD1 matching 11 bases. The CDR3 is 15 residues long. Unmatched junction bases numbered 7, after V lost 4 bases and J lost 4 bases. CDR1 SGHDT and CDR2 YYEEEE come from the germline V gene. CDR3 DNA: TGTGCCAGCAGCCCGGCAGGACAGGGGGCGTACGAGCAGTACTTC. Translating gives CASSPAGQGAYEQYF.

This clone was counted between two and nine times. This rearrangement joins TRBV4-1 to TRBJ2-7, with D tentatively TRBD1 (6 bases). This CDR3 has 14 amino acids. Trimming left V 3 bases short and J 2 bases short, with 11 bases between. Germline V lookup: CDR1 MGHRA, CDR2 YSYEKL. CDR3 in DNA: TGCGCCAGCAGCCAGCAGACAGGAGCCTACGAGCAGTACTTC. This codes for CASSQQTGAYEQYF.

The chain joins TRBV25-1 to TRBJ2-7; D unclear. CDR1 and CDR2 from the germline V gene are MGHDK and SYGVNS. V was shortened by 2 bases and J by 3 bases, with 5 bases between the two germline ends. This CDR3 has 12 amino acids. The chain's CDR3 is CASSEPFYEQYF. In DNA form, the CDR3 reads TGTGCCAGCAGTGAACCTTTCTACGAGCAGTACTTC.

The V and J genes are TRBV19 and TRBJ1-2; D remains ambiguous. Between the trimmed V and J ends, which lost 11 bases and 7 bases, there was a span of 20 bases. CDR3 size: 13 residues. Germline V gives CDR1 LNHDA, CDR2 SQIVND (reference sequence). In DNA form, the CDR3 reads TGTGCCTCCCAGCCCGAGCCCGCGGGTGGCTACACCTTC. The encoded protein is CASQPEPAGGYTF.

V is TRBV5-1 and J is TRBJ2-6, with D maybe TRBD1 (5 bases). There are 17 residues in the CDR3. V was shortened by 2 bases and J by 0 bases, with 12 bases between the two germline ends. Germline CDR1 SGHRS, CDR2 YFSETQ. CDR3 DNA: TGCGCCAGCAGCTTCAGGGTCCTCAGCTCTGGGGCCAACGTCCTGACTTTC. This sequence encodes CASSFRVLSSGANVLTF.

This rearrangement joins TRBV4-1 to TRBJ2-6, with D hard to call. Trimming pared 3 bases from V and 0 bases from J, leaving 9 bases between. The CDR3 is 16 residues long. Germline CDR1 MGHRA, CDR2 YSYEKL. CDR3 sequence reads: CASSHLQFSGANVLTF. CDR3 in DNA: TGCGCCAGCAGCCATCTCCAGTTCTCTGGGGCCAACGTCCTGACTTTC.

The V gene is TRBV11-3, the J gene TRBJ2-3; unclear D gene. From germline, CDR1 is SGHNT and CDR2 YENEEA. The CDR3 covers 12 residues. Trimming stripped 4 bases from V and 2 bases from J, with 4 bases between. Written as DNA, the CDR3 is TGTGCCAGCAGCTCCGACACAGATACGCAGTATTTT. This gives the protein CASSSDTDTQYF.

The chain combines TRBV9 with TRBJ1-6, with no clear D. The CDR3 has 14 amino acids. Germline V CDR1 and CDR2: SGDLS, YYNGEE. The V end lost 4 bases, the J end lost 8 bases, and 13 bases lay between the germline ends. CDR3 bases: TGTGCCAGCAGCCGGGAGGGCTGGGATTCACCCCTCCACTTT. It translates to CASSREGWDSPLHF.

The gene calls are TRBV18 and TRBJ2-3; 8 bases map to TRBD1. The J segment lost 0 bases and the V segment lost 4 bases, leaving 6 bases of the junction unmatched. This CDR3 contains 16 residues. Germline V gives CDR1 KGHSH, CDR2 LQKENI. As DNA, the CDR3 is TGTGCCAGCTCACTCCGACAGGGGACAAGCACAGATACGCAGTATTTT. It encodes CASSLRQGTSTDTQYF.

This sequence joins TRBV5-1 and TRBJ2-5; D is ambiguous. Germline values: CDR1 SGHRS, CDR2 YFSETQ. The CDR3 extends over 13 amino acids. V shed 2 bases and J shed 5 bases, with 10 bases lying between them. The CDR3 reads CASSFKLGETQYF. The DNA of the CDR3 is TGCGCCAGCAGCTTCAAGCTGGGTGAGACCCAGTACTTC. Full variable domain (rest looked up from reference TRBV5-1 and TRBJ2-5): KAGVTQTPRYLIKTRGQQVTLSCSPISGHRSVSWYQQTPGQGLQFLFEYFSETQRNKGNFPGRFSGRQFSNSRSEMNVSTLELGDSALYLCASSFKLGETQYFGPGTRLLVL.

The rearrangement links TRBV28 to TRBJ1-6; 8 bases match TRBD1. V lost 6 bases to trimming and J lost 11 bases; unmatched junction nucleotides: 21. The CDR3 extends over 18 amino acids. Germline CDR1 and CDR2: MDHEN and SYDVKM. This CDR3 reads CASRSIGPGPGQAAPLHF. For the CDR3, the DNA is TGTGCCAGCAGGTCTATTGGCCCCGGTCCGGGACAGGCGGCACCCCTCCACTTT.

V gene TRBV7-9 combines with J gene TRBJ1-2; D unresolved. Germline CDR1 reads SEHNR; CDR2 reads FQNEAQ (reference sequence). The CDR3 loop spans 14 amino acids. Trimming shortened V by 2 bases and J by 10 bases, and 17 bases separated the two germline ends. CDR3: CASSLRRASGAYTF. CDR3 nucleotides: TGTGCCAGCAGCTTAAGACGAGCGAGCGGAGCCTACACCTTC. Based on the CDR3 plus reference TRBV7-9 and TRBJ1-2, the full variable domain is DTGVSQNPRHKITKRGQNVTFRCDPISEHNRLYWYRQTLGQGPEFLTYFQNEAQLEKSRLLSDRFSAERPKGSFSTLEIQRTEQGDSAMYLCASSLRRASGAYTFGSGTRLTVV.

V and J are TRBV10-1 and TRBJ2-5; D is perhaps TRBD2 (6 bases). Germline loops: CDR1 WNHNN, CDR2 SYGVQD (reference sequence). The CDR3 is made up of 14 amino acids. The V and J ends lost 6 bases and 0 bases respectively, with 11 bases between them. The CDR3 DNA follows: TGCGCCAGCAGCCACCGGGACTACCAAGAGACCCAGTACTTC. Translating gives CASSHRDYQETQYF.

The rearrangement joins TRBV5-4 to TRBJ2-7; 8 bases agree with TRBD1. CDR1 is SGHNT, CDR2 YYREEE, per germline (reference sequence). The CDR3 spans 15 residues. After removal of 0 bases from V and 7 bases from J, the junction contained 9 bases not matched to a gene. CDR3 DNA: TGTGCCAGCAGCTTGGGGGGCAGGGGGCGCTTTGAGCAGTACTTC. Protein product: CASSLGGRGRFEQYF.

CDR3: CSIQGGGEKLFF. DNA for the CDR3: TGCAGTATTCAGGGGGGGGGTGAAAAACTGTTTTTT. The rearrangement links TRBV29-1 to TRBJ1-4; 7 nucleotides match TRBD1. Germline-derived CDR1 and CDR2 are SQVTM and ANQGSEA. This CDR3 is built from 12 residues.

CDR3 residues: CASSFPGGEETQYF. CDR3 nucleotides: TGTGCCAGCAGCTTTCCGGGGGGCGAGGAGACCCAGTACTTC. This chain links TRBV5-5 with TRBJ2-5; weak D call: TRBD2 (7 bases). The length of the CDR3 is 14 residues. V lost 2 bases and J lost 5, with 13 bases in between. The V gene's germline CDR1 is SGHKS and CDR2 YYEKEE (reference sequence).

The V call is TRBV18, the J call TRBJ1-1; tentative D call: TRBD1 (6 bases). V was cut by 1 base and J by 4 bases, with 16 bases left in between. The CDR3 contains 16 residues. Germline V CDR1 and CDR2: KGHSH, LQKENI. The CDR3 is CASSPRIGGGGTEAFF. CDR3 DNA sequence: TGTGCCAGCTCACCACGTATAGGGGGGGGTGGCACTGAAGCTTTCTTT. Full variable domain (missing parts from reference TRBV18 and TRBJ1-1): NAGVMQNPRHLVRRRGQEARLRCSPMKGHSHVYWYRQLPEEGLKFMVYLQKENIIDESGMPKERFSAEFPKEGPSILRIQQVVRGDSAAYFCASSPRIGGGGTEAFFGQGTRLTVV.

V usage is TRBV5-4 and J usage is TRBJ2-2; the D gene is possibly TRBD2 (5 bases). The CDR3 sequence is 14 residues long. Trimming took off 4 bases at V and 4 bases at J, with 11 bases between the two ends. The germline V gene has CDR1 SGHNT and CDR2 YYREEE (reference sequence). CDR3 protein: CASSGGLLTGELFF. In DNA, the CDR3 is TGTGCCAGCAGCGGAGGACTCCTCACCGGGGAGCTGTTTTTT.

This clone was recorded only once. J is TRBJ2-3 and V is TRBV15; the D gene is possibly TRBD2 (5 bases). The germline V gene encodes CDR1 LNHNV and CDR2 YYDKDF (reference sequence). The V end lost 0 bases, the J end lost 4 bases, and 8 bases lay between the germline ends. The CDR3 is 14 residues long. CDR3 amino acids: CATSRDLAADTQYF. The CDR3 DNA is TGTGCCACCAGCAGAGACCTAGCAGCAGATACGCAGTATTTT.

In its sample, this clone was seen once. The chain links TRBV11-2 to TRBJ2-3, with 9 bases identical to TRBD1. Germline-derived CDR1 and CDR2 are SGHAT and FQNNGV. The CDR3 has 13 residues. V lost 8 bases, J lost 4 bases, and 4 bases stayed unmatched. The CDR3 DNA sequence: TGTGCCAGCGGCCGGGACAGGGCAGATACGCAGTATTTT. This translates into CASGRDRADTQYF.